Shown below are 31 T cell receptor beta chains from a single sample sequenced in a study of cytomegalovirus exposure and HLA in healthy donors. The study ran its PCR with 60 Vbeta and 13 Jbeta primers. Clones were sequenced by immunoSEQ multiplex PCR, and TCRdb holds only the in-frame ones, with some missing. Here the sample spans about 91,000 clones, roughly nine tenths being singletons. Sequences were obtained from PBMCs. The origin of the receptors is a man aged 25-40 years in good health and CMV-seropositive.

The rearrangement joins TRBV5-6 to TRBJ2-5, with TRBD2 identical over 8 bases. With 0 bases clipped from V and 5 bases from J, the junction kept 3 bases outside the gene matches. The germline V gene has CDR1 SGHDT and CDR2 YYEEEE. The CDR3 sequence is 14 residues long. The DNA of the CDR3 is TGTGCCAGCAGCTTGGCCGGGGGGGTCGAGACCCAGTACTTC. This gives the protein CASSLAGGVETQYF.

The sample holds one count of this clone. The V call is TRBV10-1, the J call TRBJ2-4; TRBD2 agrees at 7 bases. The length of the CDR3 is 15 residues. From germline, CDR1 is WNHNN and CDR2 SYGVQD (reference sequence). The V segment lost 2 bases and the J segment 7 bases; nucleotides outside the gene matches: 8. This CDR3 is CASSETAGVRNIQYF. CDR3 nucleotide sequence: TGCGCCAGCAGTGAGACCGCGGGAGTACGGAACATTCAGTACTTC.

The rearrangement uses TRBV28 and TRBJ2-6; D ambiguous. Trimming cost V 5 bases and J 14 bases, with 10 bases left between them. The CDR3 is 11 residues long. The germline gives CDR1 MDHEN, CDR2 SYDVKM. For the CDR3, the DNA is TGTGCCAGCAGTACCCCGAGTATCCTGACTTTC. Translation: CASSTPSILTF. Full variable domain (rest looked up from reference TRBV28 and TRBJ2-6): DVKVTQSSRYLVKRTGEKVFLECVQDMDHENMFWYRQDPGLGLRLIYFSYDVKMKEKGDIPEGYSVSREKKERFSLILESASTNQTSMYLCASSTPSILTFGAGSRLTVL.

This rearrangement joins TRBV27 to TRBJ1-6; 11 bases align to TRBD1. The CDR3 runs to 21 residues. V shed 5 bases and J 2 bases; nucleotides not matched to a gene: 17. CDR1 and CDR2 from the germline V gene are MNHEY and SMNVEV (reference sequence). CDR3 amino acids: CASSGTRDRGLSLTYNSPLHF. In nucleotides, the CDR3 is TGTGCCAGCAGTGGTACACGGGACAGGGGGTTATCCCTTACCTATAATTCACCCCTCCACTTT.

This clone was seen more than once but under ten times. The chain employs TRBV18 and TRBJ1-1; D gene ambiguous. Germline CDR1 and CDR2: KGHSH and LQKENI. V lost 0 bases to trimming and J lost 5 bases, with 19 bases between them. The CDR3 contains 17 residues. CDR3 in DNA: TGTGCCAGCTCACCACCGGGTGGTCCCGGGAGGATGACTGAAGCTTTCTTT. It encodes CASSPPGGPGRMTEAFF.

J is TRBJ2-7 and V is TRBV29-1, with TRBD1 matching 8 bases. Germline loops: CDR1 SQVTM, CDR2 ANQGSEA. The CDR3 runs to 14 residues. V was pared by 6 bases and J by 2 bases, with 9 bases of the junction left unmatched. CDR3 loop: CSVDTGTGAYEQYF. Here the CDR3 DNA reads TGCAGCGTGGATACCGGGACAGGAGCCTACGAGCAGTACTTC.

The CDR3 is CASSTRTGVGYTF. The CDR3 bases are TGTGCCAGCAGTACCCGGACAGGTGTTGGTTACACCTTC. V is TRBV6-1 and J is TRBJ1-2, with 7 bases matching TRBD1. Per the germline V gene, CDR1 is MNHNS and CDR2 is SASEGT. V lost 5 bases, J lost 11 bases, and 11 bases stayed unmatched. There are 13 residues in the CDR3.

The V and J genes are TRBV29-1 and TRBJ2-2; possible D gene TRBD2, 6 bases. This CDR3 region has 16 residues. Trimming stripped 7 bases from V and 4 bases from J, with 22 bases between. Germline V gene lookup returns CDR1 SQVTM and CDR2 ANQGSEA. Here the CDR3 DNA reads TGCAGCGCCTCCGGAGGGGTGGGCCGGGCCACCGGGGAGCTGTTTTTT. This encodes CSASGGVGRATGELFF.

CDR3 sequence (DNA): TGTGCCAGCAGCTCAGGCGGGGATGGCTACACCTTC. Protein: CASSSGGDGYTF. This chain links TRBV11-2 with TRBJ1-2; unclear D gene. Trimming removed 4 bases at V and 6 bases at J, with 9 bases between. Per germline, CDR1 SGHAT and CDR2 FQNNGV. The CDR3 consists of 12 residues.

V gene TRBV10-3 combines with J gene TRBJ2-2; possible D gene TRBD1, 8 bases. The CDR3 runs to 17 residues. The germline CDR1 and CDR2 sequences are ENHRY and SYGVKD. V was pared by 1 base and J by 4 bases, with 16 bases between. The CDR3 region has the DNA TGTGCCATCAGTGAGTTCCGGACAGGGAGGGTCACCGGGGAGCTGTTTTTT. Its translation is CAISEFRTGRVTGELFF.

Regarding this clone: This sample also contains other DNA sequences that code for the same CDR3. This CDR3 is CASSGGQITDTQYF. The CDR3 DNA follows: TGTGCCAGCAGTGGAGGACAGATCACAGATACGCAGTATTTT. This sequence joins TRBV6-1 and TRBJ2-3; possibly TRBD1 for D (6 bases). This CDR3 is 14 amino acids long. CDR1 and CDR2 from the germline V gene are MNHNS and SASEGT. V was pared by 4 bases and J by 2 bases, with 10 bases between.

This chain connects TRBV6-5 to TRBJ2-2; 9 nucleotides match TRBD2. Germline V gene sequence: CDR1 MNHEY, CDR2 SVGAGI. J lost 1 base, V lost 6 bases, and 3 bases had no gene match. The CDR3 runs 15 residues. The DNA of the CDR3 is TGTGCCAGCAGACGACTAGCGGAGAACACCGGGGAGCTGTTTTTT. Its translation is CASRRLAENTGELFF.

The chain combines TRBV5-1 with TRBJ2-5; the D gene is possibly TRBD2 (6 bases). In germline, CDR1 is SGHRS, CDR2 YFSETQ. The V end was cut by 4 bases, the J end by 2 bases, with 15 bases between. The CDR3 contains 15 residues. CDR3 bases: TGCGCCAGCAGCCTAATGGGAGGTTATCAAGAGACCCAGTACTTC. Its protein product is CASSLMGGYQETQYF.

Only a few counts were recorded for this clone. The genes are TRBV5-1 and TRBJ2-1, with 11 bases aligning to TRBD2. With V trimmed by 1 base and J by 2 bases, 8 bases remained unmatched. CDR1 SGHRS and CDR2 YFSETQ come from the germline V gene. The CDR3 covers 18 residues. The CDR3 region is CASSLLPSGRRTYNEQFF. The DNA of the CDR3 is TGCGCCAGCAGCTTGTTGCCTAGCGGGAGGAGGACCTACAATGAGCAGTTCTTC.

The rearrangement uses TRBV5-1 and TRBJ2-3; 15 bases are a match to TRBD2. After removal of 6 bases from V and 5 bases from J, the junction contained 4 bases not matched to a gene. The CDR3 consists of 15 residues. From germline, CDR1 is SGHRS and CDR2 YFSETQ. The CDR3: CASTGLAGGGDTQYF. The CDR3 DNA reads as TGCGCCAGCACGGGACTAGCGGGAGGAGGAGATACGCAGTATTTT.

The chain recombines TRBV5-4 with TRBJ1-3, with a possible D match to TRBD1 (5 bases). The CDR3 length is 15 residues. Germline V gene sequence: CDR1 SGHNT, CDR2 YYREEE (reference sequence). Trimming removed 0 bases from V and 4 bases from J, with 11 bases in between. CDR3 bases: TGTGCCAGCAGCTTGGGATCAGGGAACGGAAACACCATATATTTT. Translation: CASSLGSGNGNTIYF.

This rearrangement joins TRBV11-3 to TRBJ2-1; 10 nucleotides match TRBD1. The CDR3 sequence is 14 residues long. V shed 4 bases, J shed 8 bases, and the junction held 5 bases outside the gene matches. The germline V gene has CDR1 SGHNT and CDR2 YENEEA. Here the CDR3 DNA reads TGTGCCAGCAGCTCCCGGGACAGGGGCGATGAGCAGTTCTTC. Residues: CASSSRDRGDEQFF.

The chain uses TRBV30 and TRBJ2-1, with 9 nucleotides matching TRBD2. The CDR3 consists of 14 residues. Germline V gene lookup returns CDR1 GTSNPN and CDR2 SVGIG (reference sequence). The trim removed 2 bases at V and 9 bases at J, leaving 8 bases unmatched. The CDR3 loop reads CAWSRASGIFEQFF. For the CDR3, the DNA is TGTGCCTGGAGTCGGGCTAGCGGGATCTTTGAGCAGTTCTTC.

CDR3 DNA: TGTGCCAGCAGTTCAACAGTCTACGAGCAGTACTTC. The encoded protein is CASSSTVYEQYF. V gene TRBV28 combines with J gene TRBJ2-7; D remains unclear. Between the trimmed V and J ends, which lost 4 bases and 3 bases, there was a span of 7 bases. Germline assignment: CDR1 MDHEN and CDR2 SYDVKM. The CDR3 is 12 residues long.

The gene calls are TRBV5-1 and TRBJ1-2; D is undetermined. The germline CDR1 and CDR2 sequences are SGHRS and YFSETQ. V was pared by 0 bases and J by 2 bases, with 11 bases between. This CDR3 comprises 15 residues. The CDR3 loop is CASSLASTGNYGYTF. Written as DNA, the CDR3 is TGCGCCAGCAGCTTGGCCTCAACGGGAAACTATGGCTACACCTTC.

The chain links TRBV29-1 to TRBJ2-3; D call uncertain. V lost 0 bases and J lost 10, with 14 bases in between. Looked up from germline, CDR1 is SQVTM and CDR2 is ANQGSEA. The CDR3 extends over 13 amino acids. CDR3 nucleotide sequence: TGCAGCGTTGAAGATCAAAGCCTAGTCGCGCAGTATTTT. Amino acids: CSVEDQSLVAQYF.

Written as DNA, the CDR3 is TGCGCCAGCAGCCCGGGACTTATCCTAATAGAGGATACGCAGTATTTT. Amino acids: CASSPGLILIEDTQYF. The chain has TRBV5-1 and TRBJ2-3, with D maybe TRBD2 (6 bases). Trimming left V 4 bases short and J 6 bases short, with 21 bases between. This CDR3 has 16 residues. The germline CDR1 and CDR2 sequences are SGHRS and YFSETQ.

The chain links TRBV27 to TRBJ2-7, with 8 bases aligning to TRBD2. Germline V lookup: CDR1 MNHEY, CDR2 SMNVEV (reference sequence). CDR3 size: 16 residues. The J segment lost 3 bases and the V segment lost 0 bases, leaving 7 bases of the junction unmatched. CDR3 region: CASSLSLGGVGYEQYF. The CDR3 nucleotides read TGTGCCAGCAGTTTATCCCTCGGGGGGGTGGGCTACGAGCAGTACTTC.

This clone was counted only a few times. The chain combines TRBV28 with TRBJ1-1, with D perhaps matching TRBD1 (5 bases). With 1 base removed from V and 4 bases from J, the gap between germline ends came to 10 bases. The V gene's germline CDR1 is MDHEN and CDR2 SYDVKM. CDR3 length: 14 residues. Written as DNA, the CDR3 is TGTGCCAGCAGTTTATATCTGGGGGGCACTGAAGCTTTCTTT. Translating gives CASSLYLGGTEAFF. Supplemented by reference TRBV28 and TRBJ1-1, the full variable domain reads DVKVTQSSRYLVKRTGEKVFLECVQDMDHENMFWYRQDPGLGLRLIYFSYDVKMKEKGDIPEGYSVSREKKERFSLILESASTNQTSMYLCASSLYLGGTEAFFGQGTRLTVV.

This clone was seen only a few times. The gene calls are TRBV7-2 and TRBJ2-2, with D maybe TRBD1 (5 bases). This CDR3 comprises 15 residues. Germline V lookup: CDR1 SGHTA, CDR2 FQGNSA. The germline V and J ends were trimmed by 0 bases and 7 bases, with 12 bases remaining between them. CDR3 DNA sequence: TGTGCCAGCAGCTTAGCGCCTAAGGGGCTCGGGGAGCTGTTTTTT. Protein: CASSLAPKGLGELFF.

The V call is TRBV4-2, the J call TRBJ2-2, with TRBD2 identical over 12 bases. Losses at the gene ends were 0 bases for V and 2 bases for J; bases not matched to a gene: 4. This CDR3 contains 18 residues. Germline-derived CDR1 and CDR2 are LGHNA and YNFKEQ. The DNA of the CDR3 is TGTGCCAGCAGCCAAGACCTAGCGGGAGGGTCTAACACCGGGGAGCTGTTTTTT. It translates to CASSQDLAGGSNTGELFF.

The CDR3 DNA reads as TGTGCCAGTCCCAGAGGCTACGAGCAGTACTTC. It is translated as CASPRGYEQYF. The chain employs TRBV6-1 and TRBJ2-7; D remains unclear. Germline-derived CDR1 and CDR2 are MNHNS and SASEGT. V shed 9 bases and J shed 3 bases, with 9 bases lying between them. This CDR3 contains 11 residues.

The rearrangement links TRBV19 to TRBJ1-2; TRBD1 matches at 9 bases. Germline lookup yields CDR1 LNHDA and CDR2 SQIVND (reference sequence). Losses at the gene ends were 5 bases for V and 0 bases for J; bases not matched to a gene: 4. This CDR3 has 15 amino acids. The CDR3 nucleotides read TGTGCCAGTAGTTACCGGGACAGGGCTAACTATGGCTACACCTTC. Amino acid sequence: CASSYRDRANYGYTF.

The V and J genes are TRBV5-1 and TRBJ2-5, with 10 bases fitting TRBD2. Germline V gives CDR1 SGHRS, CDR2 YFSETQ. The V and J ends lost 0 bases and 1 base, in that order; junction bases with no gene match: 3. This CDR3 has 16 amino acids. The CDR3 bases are TGCGCCAGCAGCTTGGAGCTAGCGGGAGCCCAAGAGACCCAGTACTTC. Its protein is CASSLELAGAQETQYF.

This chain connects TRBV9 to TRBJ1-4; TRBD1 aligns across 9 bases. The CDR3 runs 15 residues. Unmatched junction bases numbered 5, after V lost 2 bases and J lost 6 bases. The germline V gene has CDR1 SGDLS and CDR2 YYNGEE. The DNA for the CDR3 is TGTGCCAGCAGCGTGACAGGGGGGCGAGATGAAAAACTGTTTTTT. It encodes CASSVTGGRDEKLFF.

CDR3 sequence reads: CASSERRTNEKLFF. CDR3 nucleotide sequence: TGCGCCAGCAGTGAGCGCCGGACTAATGAAAAACTGTTTTTT. The J gene is TRBJ1-4, the V gene TRBV10-2; D remains unclear. Germline CDR1 and CDR2: WSHSY and SAAADI. Trimming pared 2 bases from V and 2 bases from J, leaving 6 bases between. This CDR3 spans 14 amino acids.